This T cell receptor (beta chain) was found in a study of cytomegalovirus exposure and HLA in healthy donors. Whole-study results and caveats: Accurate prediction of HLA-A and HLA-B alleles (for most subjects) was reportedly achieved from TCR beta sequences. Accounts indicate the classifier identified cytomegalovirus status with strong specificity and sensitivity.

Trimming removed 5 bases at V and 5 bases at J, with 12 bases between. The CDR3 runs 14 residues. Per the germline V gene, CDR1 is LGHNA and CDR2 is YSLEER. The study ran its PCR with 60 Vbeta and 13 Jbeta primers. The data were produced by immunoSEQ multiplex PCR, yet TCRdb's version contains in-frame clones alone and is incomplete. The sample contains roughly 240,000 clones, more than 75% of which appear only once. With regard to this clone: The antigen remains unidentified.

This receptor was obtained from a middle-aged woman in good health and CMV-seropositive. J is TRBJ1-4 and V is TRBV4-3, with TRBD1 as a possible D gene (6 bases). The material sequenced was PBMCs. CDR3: CASSTGLANEKLFF. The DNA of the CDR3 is TGCGCCAGCAGCACAGGGTTAGCGAATGAAAAACTGTTTTTT.